The present T cell receptor (beta chain) was sequenced within a study of blood T cell repertoires in COVID-19. Study summary: Specimens from acute and convalescent COVID-19 originated in the United States, Italy and Spain. The analysed material was cDNA or gDNA that came from T cells, B-cell-depleted T cells, or PBMCs.

Methods used by the authors: Nucleated cell number was recorded as an estimate derived from reference gene primer amplification. The data were produced by immunoSEQ multiplex PCR, yet TCRdb's version contains in-frame clones alone and is incomplete. The DNA was the basis for D and trimming; V, J and clone size are from that table. The sample lists some 30,000 clones; roughly 90% were seen once. Germline V gene data show CDR1 as SGDLS and CDR2 as YYNGEE. The CDR3 is made up of 15 amino acids. V lost 0 bases and J 8 bases, leaving 12 bases between the germline ends. The TCR comes from a man between 65 and 85 years old with active or convalescent COVID-19. V and J are TRBV9 and TRBJ1-6; D unclear. What was sequenced was peripheral blood. CDR3 bases: TGTGCCAGCAGCGTAGGGGGAGGTGAGGATTCACCCCTCCACTTT. Protein: CASSVGGGEDSPLHF.